This paragraph reports one T cell receptor (beta chain). The sample belongs to a study of a mutant IDH1 vaccine in newly diagnosed glioma. Time point defined: baseline, week 1 (first vaccination visit). Treatment: pre-vaccination baseline after standard-of-care therapy. V was cut by 0 bases and J by 7 bases, with 6 bases left in between. The CDR3 has 12 residues. The germline gives CDR1 SGHDN, CDR2 FVKESK. Libraries were prepared by immunoSEQ multiplex PCR; TCRdb keeps only in-frame clonotypes and omits some of them. The table records over 25,000 clones, roughly nine tenths of them present only once. The specimen was PBMCs, collected from a glioma patient treated with radiotherapy, temozolomide or both. The TCR comes from a woman in her forties with glioma. The V and J genes are TRBV14 and TRBJ1-2; D unclear. CDR3 protein: CASSQDGRGYTF. CDR3 bases: TGTGCCAGCAGCCAAGACGGACGTGGCTACACCTTC.